This entry describes one T cell receptor (beta chain). Generated by immunoSEQ multiplex PCR, the TCRdb table keeps only in-frame clones and is missing some. Of about 120,000 clones in the sample, under 70% were seen once. The sample comes from a study of shared clonotypes between healthy human individuals. The V end was cut by 4 bases, the J end by 2 bases, with 11 bases between. The CDR3 loop spans 14 amino acids. Per the germline V gene, CDR1 is MNHEY and CDR2 is SMNVEV (reference sequence). The chain combines TRBV27 with TRBJ1-2; D is perhaps TRBD1 (6 bases). This sequence was found in a woman in her 30s in good health. Sequencing input: memory CD8+ T cells sorted from blood. Stated subset: CD45RO+ cells pooled with CCR7-negative TemRA cells. Here the CDR3 reads CASSSDSRNYGYTF. CDR3 in DNA: TGTGCCAGCAGTTCGGACAGCCGAAACTATGGCTACACCTTC.